The source of this TCR beta chain is a study of Graves' ophthalmopathy and Graves' hyperthyroidism. Overall study findings and caveats: The majority of expanded thyroid clonotypes above 0.001 frequency also occurred in blood. Ophthalmopathy could be told apart from stable hyperthyroidism by a 13-signature model (87.88% sensitivity, roughly 81% specificity).

Other autoimmune disease, uncontrolled infection, pregnancy and lactation led to exclusion. Germline values: CDR1 MGHRA, CDR2 YSYEKL. The CDR3 is 15 residues long. The J segment lost 4 bases and the V segment lost 0 bases, leaving 4 bases of the junction unmatched. Turning to this clonotype: Its antigen remains unidentified.

Amplifying from RNA transcripts, the study obtained TCR beta CDR3 regions. HTBI-primed RT-PCR formed the first round, and a multiplex PCR formed the second. MiXCR, run by TCRdb on the multiplex PCR reads, gives a single entry per CDR3 protein. The table includes 340,000 or so distinct CDR3 sequences, 15% to 20% detected once. The chain employs TRBV4-1 and TRBJ2-5; 8 bases align to TRBD2. The sequence derives from an adult man with Graves' ophthalmopathy. Source material: peripheral blood. The CDR3 reads CASSQDPSGRETQYF. The CDR3 region has the DNA TGCGCCAGCAGCCAAGATCCCAGCGGGAGAGAGACCCAGTACTTC.